This entry lists 24 T cell receptor beta chains sequenced from one sample in a study of CD8+CD57+ T cells in acquired aplastic anemia. Genomic DNA acted as the template from which TCR beta VDJ combination and CDR3 sequence profiling were carried out. A single record per CDR3 protein comes from TCRdb applying MiXCR to the reads. The sample includes approximately 160,000 distinct CDR3 sequences, roughly 40% of them seen just once. Input material: sorted CD4+, CD8+, or CD8+CD57+ T cells (not recorded which) from PBMCs. The receptors here all came from a human donor in good health.

This chain uses TRBV15 with TRBJ1-3; D uncertain. This CDR3 has 17 residues. V shed 0 bases and J shed 0 bases, with 12 bases lying between them. Germline loops: CDR1 LNHNV, CDR2 YYDKDF (reference sequence). CDR3 sequence reads: CATSRDLGKSSGNTIYF. CDR3 nucleotides: TGTGCCACCAGCAGAGATTTAGGGAAGAGCTCTGGAAACACCATATATTTT.

A word on this clonotype: Being one base from a much bigger clone, this may be a read error. The rearrangement joins TRBV7-3 to TRBJ2-1; 9 bases line up with TRBD2. Judging by the DNA end, TRBJ2-7 fits better; the J call may be wrong. The CDR3 spans 16 residues. Looked up from germline, CDR1 is SGHTA and CDR2 is FQGTGA. CDR3 protein: CASSGGAGGPYNEQYF. The CDR3 DNA follows: TGTGCCAGCAGTGGCGGGGCGGGGGGGCCCTACAATGAGCAGTACTTC.

The CDR3 region has the DNA TGTGCCAGCAGTTTTGCGGCGGGGAACACTGAAGCTTTCTTT. Protein product: CASSFAAGNTEAFF. This chain joins TRBV12-3 or TRBV12-4 and TRBJ1-1; no clear D gene. Trimming took 3 bases from V and 1 from J, leaving 9 bases between them. There are 14 residues in the CDR3.

J is TRBJ1-6 and V is TRBV20-1; TRBD1 might be the D (5 bases). Trimming removed 3 bases from V and 4 bases from J, with 13 bases in between. This CDR3 has 15 residues. Germline assignment: CDR1 DFQATT and CDR2 SNEGSKA (reference sequence). CDR3 protein: CSASEERGYNSPLHF. DNA for the CDR3: TGCAGTGCTAGTGAGGAGAGGGGTTATAATTCACCCCTCCACTTT.

Many counts were recorded for this clonotype. J is TRBJ1-2 and V is TRBV14; a weak D match, TRBD1 (5 bases). Trimming removed 3 bases from V and 6 bases from J, with 14 bases in between. The CDR3 totals 14 residues. CDR1 and CDR2 from the germline V gene are SGHDN and FVKESK. CDR3 coding DNA: TGTGCCAGCAGCCATTCAAGGTTAGGGGATGGCTACACCTTC. Protein sequence: CASSHSRLGDGYTF. Full variable domain (missing parts from reference TRBV14 and TRBJ1-2): EAGVTQFPSHSVIEKGQTVTLRCDPISGHDNLYWYRRVMGKEIKFLLHFVKESKQDESGMPNNRFLAERTGGTYSTLKVQPAELEDSGVYFCASSHSRLGDGYTFGSGTRLTVV.

This clonotype showed up just once. The chain uses TRBV3-1 and TRBJ2-2; no definite D call. The CDR3 runs 13 residues. V was trimmed by 3 bases and J by 6 bases, leaving 8 bases between them. Germline-derived CDR1 and CDR2 are LGHDT and YNNKEL (reference sequence). The CDR3 DNA is TGTGCCAGCAGCCACAGAAGGGCCGGGGAGCTGTTTTTT. Translation gives CASSHRRAGELFF.

The V and J genes are TRBV20-1 and TRBJ2-7; tentatively, D is TRBD2 (6 bases). Trimming cost V 3 bases and J 5 bases, with 17 bases left between them. This CDR3 region has 14 residues. Per germline, CDR1 DFQATT and CDR2 SNEGSKA (reference sequence). CDR3 coding DNA: TGCAGTGCTAGCTCCGCGGGGTTAGGCGACGAGCAGTACTTC. The encoded protein is CSASSAGLGDEQYF.

This clonotype has ten or more counts. The V and J genes are TRBV24-1 and TRBJ2-3; 13 bases line up with TRBD2. Germline V lookup: CDR1 KGHDR, CDR2 SFDVKD. This CDR3 is 19 amino acids long. V shed 4 bases and J 5 bases; nucleotides not matched to a gene: 14. The chain's CDR3 is CATSDRGTSGDRGRDTQYF. The CDR3 DNA follows: TGTGCCACCAGTGACCGTGGGACTAGCGGGGACCGGGGACGAGATACGCAGTATTTT.

Worth noting for this clonotype: Given a much more abundant clone one base away, this may be a read error. The chain combines TRBV3-1 with TRBJ2-5, with 7 bases fitting TRBD1. The germline CDR1 and CDR2 sequences are LGHDT and YNNKEL (reference sequence). The CDR3 loop spans 14 amino acids. The trim removed 4 bases at V and 9 bases at J, leaving 11 bases unmatched. The CDR3 region has the DNA TGTGCCAGCAGCCCGACAGGGAAGGTAAAGGCCCAGTACTTC. It is translated as CASSPTGKVKAQYF.

At least ten counts were recorded for this clonotype. V is TRBV19 and J is TRBJ1-5; weak D call: TRBD1 (5 bases). Germline CDR1 reads LNHDA; CDR2 reads SQIVND (reference sequence). CDR3 size: 15 residues. V was cut by 1 base and J by 4 bases, with 11 bases left in between. The CDR3 loop reads CASSIVGVPNQPQHF. The CDR3 DNA sequence: TGTGCCAGTAGTATAGTGGGGGTACCTAATCAGCCCCAGCATTTT.

This clonotype was counted a few times. This chain joins TRBV3-1 and TRBJ1-2; possible D gene TRBD1, 6 bases. The V end was cut by 1 base, the J end by 5 bases, with 14 bases between. Looked up from germline, CDR1 is LGHDT and CDR2 is YNNKEL (reference sequence). There are 15 residues in the CDR3. The CDR3 DNA reads as TGTGCCAGCAGCCAAGGTATGGGGGCTGCGTATGGCTACACCTTC. Encoded protein: CASSQGMGAAYGYTF.

The chain couples TRBV24-1 to TRBJ2-1, with D possibly being TRBD2 (7 bases). The CDR3 is 11 residues long. Germline CDR1 reads KGHDR; CDR2 reads SFDVKD. V was trimmed by 10 bases and J by 10 bases, leaving 13 bases between them. For the CDR3, the DNA is TGTGCCACGGGAGGGCAGGGGGAGCAGTTCTTC. This gives the protein CATGGQGEQFF.

In its sample, this clonotype was seen many times. The DNA for the CDR3 is TGTGCCAGCAGGTGGGTCAGGGACACTGAAGCTTTCTTT. Residues: CASRWVRDTEAFF. The rearrangement uses TRBV2 and TRBJ1-1; possibly TRBD1 for D (5 bases). Germline values: CDR1 SNHLY, CDR2 FYNNEI. The CDR3 loop spans 13 amino acids. V was cut by 6 bases and J by 3 bases, with 11 bases left in between.

In its sample, this clonotype was seen many times. This chain links TRBV10-3 with TRBJ1-1; D gene uncertain. CDR3 length: 13 amino acids. The germline V gene has CDR1 ENHRY and CDR2 SYGVKD. V dropped 6 bases and J dropped 1 base, with 9 bases sitting between them. The CDR3, as DNA: TGTGCCATCAGGGCTTCCCCGAACACTGAAGCTTTCTTT. Translated, it gives CAIRASPNTEAFF.

This clonotype was seen ten or more times. CDR3 DNA sequence: TGTGCCAGCAGTGATTACCTTAGGGTGGGGCAAGAGACCCAGTACTTC. Translating gives CASSDYLRVGQETQYF. The chain uses TRBV6-1 and TRBJ2-5; D remains unclear. Germline V gene sequence: CDR1 MNHNS, CDR2 SASEGT. Trimming pared 3 bases from V and 2 bases from J, leaving 16 bases between. This CDR3 has 16 residues.

In its sample, this clonotype was seen many times. The chain combines TRBV20-1 with TRBJ2-7; D ambiguous. V was pared by 1 base and J by 2 bases, with 18 bases between. Germline V gene data show CDR1 as DFQATT and CDR2 as SNEGSKA (reference sequence). The CDR3 runs 16 residues. Here the CDR3 DNA reads TGCAGTGCTAGAGGGGCAGATATCTTTTACGCCTACGAGCAGTACTTC. This encodes CSARGADIFYAYEQYF.

The chain couples TRBV5-1 to TRBJ1-5; D uncertain. V dropped 5 bases and J dropped 5 bases, with 11 bases sitting between them. The germline CDR1 and CDR2 sequences are SGHRS and YFSETQ. The CDR3 runs 13 residues. The CDR3 spells CASSQDADQPQHF. CDR3 DNA: TGCGCCAGCAGTCAAGACGCCGATCAGCCCCAGCATTTT.

The sample holds many counts of this clonotype. The chain has TRBV15 and TRBJ2-1; 7 bases agree with TRBD1. Germline CDR1 LNHNV, CDR2 YYDKDF (reference sequence). Unmatched junction bases numbered 7, after V lost 7 bases and J lost 4 bases. This CDR3 has 14 residues. The CDR3 reads CATTPGTAYNEQFF. The CDR3 bases are TGTGCCACCACCCCCGGGACAGCTTACAATGAGCAGTTCTTC. Based on the CDR3 plus reference TRBV15 and TRBJ2-1, the full variable domain is DAMVIQNPRYQVTQFGKPVTLSCSQTLNHNVMYWYQQKSSQAPKLLFHYYDKDFNNEADTPDNFQSRRPNTSFCFLDIRSPGLGDTAMYLCATTPGTAYNEQFFGPGTRLTVL.

The chain is built from TRBV19 and TRBJ1-1, with D tentatively TRBD1 (6 bases). The CDR3 runs to 15 residues. Trimming cost V 6 bases and J 1 base, with 15 bases left between them. Germline CDR1 reads LNHDA; CDR2 reads SQIVND (reference sequence). The CDR3 region has the DNA TGTGCCAGTAGCCCTCCCGGGACACGGAACACTGAAGCTTTCTTT. Translating gives CASSPPGTRNTEAFF.

This chain uses TRBV28 with TRBJ1-6, with D possibly TRBD1 on 6 matching bases. Germline assignment: CDR1 MDHEN and CDR2 SYDVKM. V was shortened by 8 bases and J by 0 bases, with 11 bases between the two germline ends. This CDR3 comprises 15 residues. CDR3 sequence: CASWDTSSYNSPLHF. CDR3 DNA: TGTGCCAGCTGGGACACTAGCTCCTATAATTCACCCCTCCACTTT.

There are many counts of this clonotype. This sequence joins TRBV19 and TRBJ1-5; 7 nucleotides line up with TRBD1. The CDR3 is made up of 14 amino acids. V lost 3 bases to trimming and J lost 7 bases; unmatched junction nucleotides: 6. The V gene's germline CDR1 is LNHDA and CDR2 SQIVND (reference sequence). CDR3 in DNA: TGTGCCAGTAGTATCCGACAGGGCGGGCAGCCCCAGCATTTT. Its translation is CASSIRQGGQPQHF.

On this clonotype: A junction end diverges from the germline sequence, so it may reflect a read error. In DNA, the CDR3 is TGCGCCAGCAGCTCGGGCGGGGGGCCGGGGGTAGGGACTGGAGCTTTCTTT. This gives the protein CASSSGGGPGVGTGAFF. The genes are TRBV5-1 and TRBJ1-1, with D possibly being TRBD1 (6 bases). The CDR3 is 17 residues long. CDR1 is SGHRS, CDR2 YFSETQ, per germline.

The rearrangement uses TRBV7-6 and TRBJ2-7; 12 nucleotides agree with TRBD1. Germline V lookup: CDR1 SGHVS, CDR2 FNYEAQ. V lost 5 bases and J lost 6; bases outside the gene matches: 5. CDR3 length equals 14 residues. The CDR3 coding sequence is TGTGCCAGCAGCGGGGACAGGGGGCGCGGCGAGCAGTACTTC. Encoded protein: CASSGDRGRGEQYF.

This clonotype was counted ten times or more. V is TRBV6-4 and J is TRBJ2-1; D gene unclear. Germline CDR1 MRHNA, CDR2 SNTAGT. The CDR3 totals 13 residues. Trimming cost V 0 bases and J 5 bases, with 5 bases left between them. The CDR3 is CASSDSRHNEQFF. CDR3 nucleotide sequence: TGTGCCAGCAGTGACTCGAGACACAATGAGCAGTTCTTC.